These T cell receptor beta chains were read from a single sample in a study of blood T cell repertoires in COVID-19. Sequencing used immunoSEQ multiplex PCR; TCRdb keeps in-frame clones, though not all of them. Of roughly 87,000 clones listed, approximately 71% are singletons. The sequenced material came from peripheral blood. These receptors all come from a woman aged 45-60 years with acute or convalescent COVID-19. Each CDR3 is given with its conserved first and last residue. The D gene is left open where the match is weak. Some rows mark clone size as missing; the rest say once, few, many or name a class of expanded clone.

d_call j_call clone_size v_call cdr3_nt cdr3_aa
TRBD1 TRBJ1-2 few TRBV25-1 TGTGCCAGCAGTCACGGGACAGGGAACTATGGCTACACCTTC CASSHGTGNYGYTF
. TRBJ2-7 . TRBV3-1/TRBV3-2 TGTGCCAGCAGCCCCCCGAGGAGGGGCGCGGAGCAGTACTTC CASSPPRRGAEQYF
TRBD1 TRBJ1-2 . TRBV30 TGTGCCTGGAGTGTGGCAGGGGGCGCGGGCTACACCTTC CAWSVAGGAGYTF
TRBD1 TRBJ2-3 . TRBV28 TGTGCCAGCAGGCAAAGGACAGGGACAAACACAGATACGCAGTATTTT CASRQRTGTNTDTQYF
. TRBJ1-2 . TRBV4-1 TGCGCCAGCAGCCAAGATGAACAGGACACCTCTAACTATGGCTACACCTTC CASSQDEQDTSNYGYTF
. TRBJ1-5 . TRBV28 TGTGCCAGCACCCCCCGGAATCAGCCCCAGCATTTT CASTPRNQPQHF
. TRBJ2-5 . TRBV18 TGTGCCAGCTCGCAGGGTTTACAAGAGACCCAGTACTTC CASSQGLQETQYF
. TRBJ2-7 . TRBV4-2 TGTGCCAGCAGCCAAGATCGGGGACTTGAATCCTACGAGCAGTACTTC CASSQDRGLESYEQYF
. TRBJ1-6 . TRBV30 TGTGCCTGGAGCCCGGGGTATAATTCACCCCTCCACTTT CAWSPGYNSPLHF
TRBD2 TRBJ2-7 . TRBV5-1 TGCGCCAGCAGCTTAAAGGCGGGGGGGCACTCCTACGAGCAGTACTTC CASSLKAGGHSYEQYF
TRBD1 TRBJ1-2 . TRBV27 TGTGCCAGCGGGCCGGGACAGGGTTATGGCTACACCTTC CASGPGQGYGYTF
. TRBJ2-1 . TRBV28 TGTGCCAGCAGCCCAGGAGGGACCAATGAGCAGTTCTTC CASSPGGTNEQFF
TRBD1 TRBJ1-1 . TRBV16 TGTGCCAGCAGCCGGCAGACAGGGGGCACTGAAGCTTTCTTT CASSRQTGGTEAFF
. TRBJ1-1 . TRBV2 TGTGCCAGCAGTGATCCGGACTCCTTACGGGCTTTCTTT CASSDPDSLRAFF
TRBD1 TRBJ1-2 . TRBV4-2 TGTGCCAGCAGCCAAGATCCCGGACAGGTCGCCTGGGGCTACACCTTC CASSQDPGQVAWGYTF
. TRBJ2-1 . TRBV24-1 TGTGCCACCAGTGATACCGGGACATCCTACAATGAGCAGTTCTTC CATSDTGTSYNEQFF
TRBD2 TRBJ2-1 . TRBV6-5 TGTGCCAGTGTGTCCCTGAGCGGGAACAAGGGTGAGCAGTTCTTC CASVSLSGNKGEQFF